A single sample is the source of the 32 T cell receptor beta chains below, sequenced in a study of T cell changes during pregnancy in multiple sclerosis. Sequencing used immunoSEQ multiplex PCR; TCRdb keeps in-frame clones, though not all of them. This sample has some 100,000 clones, with just over 90% found just once. Sample: peripheral blood, taken in the second trimester of pregnancy. The receptor set was obtained from a female donor with multiple sclerosis, enrolled in a pregnancy study.

The chain uses TRBV9 and TRBJ1-6; 10 nucleotides align to TRBD1. There are 16 residues in the CDR3. V was pared by 4 bases and J by 6 bases, with 7 bases of the junction left unmatched. The V gene's germline CDR1 is SGDLS and CDR2 YYNGEE. This CDR3 is CASSLTGGAVNSPLHF. CDR3 nucleotide sequence: TGTGCCAGCAGCCTGACAGGGGGCGCCGTTAATTCACCCCTCCACTTT.

The gene calls are TRBV29-1 and TRBJ2-5, with D possibly being TRBD2 (5 bases). CDR3 size: 13 residues. Germline V gives CDR1 SQVTM, CDR2 ANQGSEA. V lost 4 bases and J 4 bases, leaving 13 bases between the germline ends. CDR3 sequence: CSVAPAVPETQYF. The DNA of the CDR3 is TGCAGCGTTGCCCCAGCGGTCCCAGAGACCCAGTACTTC.

This sequence joins TRBV6-4 and TRBJ1-5, with 7 nucleotides matching TRBD1. CDR3 size: 14 residues. Germline CDR1 MRHNA, CDR2 SNTAGT. J lost 5 bases, V lost 8 bases, and 9 bases had no gene match. CDR3 loop: CASPGQHPYQPQHF. The CDR3 DNA follows: TGTGCCAGCCCGGGACAGCATCCGTATCAGCCCCAGCATTTT.

The chain recombines TRBV2 with TRBJ1-1, with D hard to call. From germline, CDR1 is SNHLY and CDR2 FYNNEI. CDR3 length: 13 amino acids. Trimming took off 4 bases at V and 2 bases at J, with 8 bases between the two ends. The CDR3 nucleotides read TGTGCCAGCAGTGTATATACAAACACTGAAGCTTTCTTT. Its translation is CASSVYTNTEAFF.

V and J are TRBV5-5 and TRBJ2-7, with 10 bases lining up with TRBD2. The CDR3 is made up of 15 amino acids. Germline CDR1 and CDR2: SGHKS and YYEKEE (reference sequence). V was clipped by 0 bases and J by 4 bases; unmatched bases: 4. CDR3 bases: TGTGCCAGCAGCTTGGAGCTAGCGGGAGTATACGAGCAGTACTTC. Its translation is CASSLELAGVYEQYF.

The chain uses TRBV9 and TRBJ2-2; TRBD2 agrees at 8 bases. Unmatched junction bases numbered 4, after V lost 0 bases and J lost 3 bases. This CDR3 has 16 amino acids. The germline V gene encodes CDR1 SGDLS and CDR2 YYNGEE. In DNA form, the CDR3 reads TGTGCCAGCAGCGTAGGGAGCGGGGGAGACACCGGGGAGCTGTTTTTT. It codes for CASSVGSGGDTGELFF.

This chain uses TRBV5-1 with TRBJ2-5, with D tentatively TRBD2 (6 bases). This CDR3 is 14 amino acids long. Per germline, CDR1 SGHRS and CDR2 YFSETQ. Trimming shortened V by 2 bases and J by 2 bases, and 10 bases separated the two germline ends. The CDR3 loop reads CASSFAGQQETQYF. In DNA form, the CDR3 reads TGCGCCAGCAGCTTTGCGGGGCAGCAAGAGACCCAGTACTTC. The full variable domain, with the rest looked up from reference TRBV5-1 and TRBJ2-5, is KAGVTQTPRYLIKTRGQQVTLSCSPISGHRSVSWYQQTPGQGLQFLFEYFSETQRNKGNFPGRFSGRQFSNSRSEMNVSTLELGDSALYLCASSFAGQQETQYFGPGTRLLVL.

This clone occurred once. In DNA form, the CDR3 reads TGTGCCAGCAGGGGGACAGGGCAGCCAGGTTTCTATGGCTACACCTTC. It encodes CASRGTGQPGFYGYTF. V gene TRBV27 combines with J gene TRBJ1-2; 9 nucleotides agree with TRBD1. CDR3 length: 16 residues. Per the germline V gene, CDR1 is MNHEY and CDR2 is SMNVEV (reference sequence). The V gene end was trimmed by 6 bases and the J gene end by 4 bases; junction bases not matched to a gene: 12.

The V call is TRBV30, the J call TRBJ1-2; D ambiguous. The V end was cut by 0 bases, the J end by 8 bases, with 10 bases between. Germline-derived CDR1 and CDR2 are GTSNPN and SVGIG (reference sequence). There are 12 residues in the CDR3. CDR3 protein: CAWSVYSGGYTF. CDR3 DNA sequence: TGTGCCTGGAGTGTCTACTCGGGGGGCTACACCTTC.

The chain joins TRBV28 to TRBJ2-2; D not resolved. The CDR3 extends over 16 amino acids. Germline V gives CDR1 MDHEN, CDR2 SYDVKM. Trimming removed 2 bases from V and 0 bases from J, with 10 bases in between. The CDR3 loop is CASSLLGQSNTGELFF. The CDR3 DNA follows: TGTGCCAGCAGTTTACTAGGCCAGTCGAACACCGGGGAGCTGTTTTTT.

CDR3 in DNA: TGTGCCAGCTCTTACAACAGGGCAGGGGACTATGAAGCTTTCTTT. Translated: CASSYNRAGDYEAFF. V is TRBV18 and J is TRBJ1-1; D is perhaps TRBD1 (6 bases). Germline lookup yields CDR1 KGHSH and CDR2 LQKENI. V was trimmed by 6 bases and J by 7 bases, leaving 21 bases between them. The CDR3 is 15 residues long.

V is TRBV7-8 and J is TRBJ1-5; 11 bases match TRBD1. This CDR3 contains 17 residues. Germline CDR1 SGHVS, CDR2 FQNEAQ. V trimming: 0 bases; J trimming: 6 bases; junction bases outside the gene matches: 7. The CDR3 sequence: CASSLAQGQGESQPQHF. DNA for the CDR3: TGTGCCAGCAGCTTAGCGCAGGGACAGGGGGAGAGTCAGCCCCAGCATTTT.

The chain carries TRBV28 and TRBJ2-7, with TRBD2 matching 9 bases. The CDR3 spans 14 residues. Per germline, CDR1 MDHEN and CDR2 SYDVKM. Unmatched junction bases numbered 4, after V lost 5 bases and J lost 2 bases. This CDR3 reads CASSTSGPPYEQYF. The CDR3 nucleotides are TGTGCCAGCAGTACTAGCGGGCCGCCCTACGAGCAGTACTTC.

This chain connects TRBV5-1 to TRBJ2-2; no clear D. The CDR3 contains 15 residues. Trimming removed 2 bases at V and 1 base at J, with 9 bases between. Germline assignment: CDR1 SGHRS and CDR2 YFSETQ. CDR3: CASSFVTVNTGELFF. CDR3 nucleotide sequence: TGCGCCAGCAGCTTCGTTACAGTGAACACCGGGGAGCTGTTTTTT.

V is TRBV15 and J is TRBJ1-3, with D unclear. The CDR3 is 15 amino acids. Germline V gene sequence: CDR1 LNHNV, CDR2 YYDKDF (reference sequence). Trimming removed 0 bases from V and 3 bases from J, with 9 bases in between. The CDR3 DNA sequence: TGTGCCACCAGCAGAGAGGATAGAGGTGGAAACACCATATATTTT. This gives the protein CATSREDRGGNTIYF.

The chain uses TRBV9 and TRBJ2-1; 12 bases line up with TRBD2. The CDR3 is 17 amino acids. Germline CDR1 and CDR2: SGDLS and YYNGEE. V lost 3 bases and J lost 9; bases outside the gene matches: 13. The CDR3 here is CASSGALAGGTRGEQFF. CDR3 DNA sequence: TGTGCCAGCAGCGGCGCTCTAGCGGGAGGGACCAGGGGTGAGCAGTTCTTC.

The rearrangement joins TRBV18 to TRBJ1-1; no clear D gene. V was trimmed by 3 bases and J by 2 bases, leaving 4 bases between them. Germline V gene data show CDR1 as KGHSH and CDR2 as LQKENI. CDR3 length equals 12 residues. The CDR3 nucleotides are TGTGCCAGCTCACCGGCAAACACTGAAGCTTTCTTT. This translates into CASSPANTEAFF.

The CDR3 protein is CAWSHGQGRLFF. In DNA, the CDR3 is TGTGCCTGGAGCCATGGACAGGGTCGGCTGTTTTTT. J is TRBJ2-2 and V is TRBV30; 8 nucleotides agree with TRBD1. Germline CDR1 GTSNPN, CDR2 SVGIG (reference sequence). Losses at the gene ends were 3 bases for V and 13 bases for J; bases not matched to a gene: 7. This CDR3 region has 12 residues.

With respect to this clone: Relative to the germline gene, one junction end is altered; a read error may explain this. The rearrangement links TRBV20-1 to TRBJ2-3; TRBD1 matches at 8 bases. Germline loops: CDR1 DFQATT, CDR2 SNEGSKA (reference sequence). The CDR3 is 11 residues long. CDR3 nucleotide sequence: TGCAGTGCCCGAGGGACAGGTACGCAGTATTTT. It yields the protein CSARGTGTQYF.

The chain joins TRBV27 to TRBJ1-1; 9 bases are shared with TRBD1. With V trimmed by 5 bases and J by 6 bases, 7 bases remained unmatched. The germline V gene encodes CDR1 MNHEY and CDR2 SMNVEV (reference sequence). This CDR3 comprises 14 residues. CDR3 region: CASSRPDRGAEAFF. The CDR3 nucleotides read TGTGCCAGCAGTAGACCCGACAGGGGGGCTGAAGCTTTCTTT.

This clone was seen more than once but under ten times. In DNA form, the CDR3 reads TGTGCCAGCAGCCAAGATGTGGGGACAGGGGGCTCCTACGAGCAGTACTTC. It codes for CASSQDVGTGGSYEQYF. V and J are TRBV4-2 and TRBJ2-7; 11 bases align to TRBD1. Germline V gene sequence: CDR1 LGHNA, CDR2 YNFKEQ. This CDR3 is 17 amino acids long. With V trimmed by 0 bases and J by 0 bases, 4 bases remained unmatched.

The chain uses TRBV11-2 and TRBJ1-2; TRBD1 agrees at 9 bases. CDR1 SGHAT and CDR2 FQNNGV come from the germline V gene. V shed 0 bases and J 8 bases; nucleotides not matched to a gene: 7. This CDR3 comprises 15 residues. Written as DNA, the CDR3 is TGTGCCAGCAGCTTAGAGGGACAGGGATTTACGGGCTACACCTTC. It yields the protein CASSLEGQGFTGYTF.

The chain couples TRBV6-6 to TRBJ1-2; tentatively, D is TRBD1 (5 bases). Trimming stripped 2 bases from V and 4 bases from J, with 8 bases between. The CDR3 is made up of 13 amino acids. The germline V gene encodes CDR1 MNHNY and CDR2 SVGAGI (reference sequence). In DNA form, the CDR3 reads TGTGCCAGCAGTTACGTGGGGCCCTATGGCTACACCTTC. Encoded protein: CASSYVGPYGYTF.

The chain carries TRBV18 and TRBJ1-4; 8 positions match TRBD1. Germline CDR1 and CDR2: KGHSH and LQKENI. The CDR3 runs to 15 residues. V shed 0 bases and J 7 bases; nucleotides not matched to a gene: 4. The CDR3 bases are TGTGCCAGCTCACCACCAGGACAGGGAGGTGAAAAACTGTTTTTT. It encodes CASSPPGQGGEKLFF.

This clone showed up just a few times. The CDR3 here is CASSLREGTGPYGYTF. The CDR3 region has the DNA TGTGCCAGCAGCTTAAGAGAGGGGACAGGGCCTTATGGCTACACCTTC. The chain is built from TRBV5-4 and TRBJ1-2, with 9 positions matching TRBD1. The CDR3 has 16 amino acids. J lost 5 bases, V lost 2 bases, and 10 bases had no gene match. Looked up from germline, CDR1 is SGHNT and CDR2 is YYREEE (reference sequence).

The rearrangement links TRBV30 to TRBJ2-5; 8 nucleotides line up with TRBD2. The J segment lost 3 bases and the V segment lost 0 bases, leaving 9 bases of the junction unmatched. The CDR3 extends over 16 amino acids. CDR1 is GTSNPN, CDR2 SVGIG, per germline (reference sequence). The CDR3 nucleotides read TGTGCCTGGAGTGTTCACTCGGGACTAGAAGAAGAGACCCAGTACTTC. This codes for CAWSVHSGLEEETQYF.

The CDR3 DNA sequence: TGTGCCAGCTCTACCGCCGGGACAGGGCTCCACGAGCAGTACTTC. Protein product: CASSTAGTGLHEQYF. The chain is built from TRBV18 and TRBJ2-7; 9 bases are shared with TRBD1. This CDR3 comprises 15 residues. V lost 6 bases and J lost 5; bases outside the gene matches: 11. Germline CDR1 and CDR2: KGHSH and LQKENI.

CDR3 loop: CASSIDSGSNQPQHF. For the CDR3, the DNA is TGTGCCAGTAGTATAGATTCAGGGAGCAATCAGCCCCAGCATTTT. J is TRBJ1-5 and V is TRBV19; D is perhaps TRBD1 (5 bases). V dropped 0 bases and J dropped 1 base, with 7 bases sitting between them. Germline V lookup: CDR1 LNHDA, CDR2 SQIVND (reference sequence). This CDR3 has 15 residues.

V usage is TRBV6-5 and J usage is TRBJ1-2; perhaps TRBD1 as D (5 bases). Germline lookup yields CDR1 MNHEY and CDR2 SVGAGI. The ends were cut back, 4 bases at V and 4 bases at J, with 16 bases in the middle. The CDR3 is 15 amino acids. The CDR3 coding sequence is TGTGCCAGCAGTTTATATGGGCCCGGGGGCTATGGCTACACCTTC. Amino acid sequence: CASSLYGPGGYGYTF.

The V gene is TRBV19, the J gene TRBJ1-2, with D uncertain. CDR3 length equals 13 residues. V lost 3 bases and J lost 2, with 7 bases in between. Germline V gene lookup returns CDR1 LNHDA and CDR2 SQIVND (reference sequence). In nucleotides, the CDR3 is TGTGCCAGTAGTATGGACTCCAACTATGGCTACACCTTC. It is translated as CASSMDSNYGYTF.

The chain carries TRBV18 and TRBJ1-6; D is possibly TRBD1 (5 bases). This CDR3 has 16 residues. V lost 2 bases to trimming and J lost 7 bases, with 15 bases between them. CDR1 and CDR2 from the germline V gene are KGHSH and LQKENI. CDR3 region: CASSPTRGVRNSPLHF. Written as DNA, the CDR3 is TGTGCCAGCTCACCAACTCGGGGGGTGAGGAATTCACCCCTCCACTTT.

The rearrangement uses TRBV2 and TRBJ2-6; a possible D gene is TRBD1 (5 bases). The CDR3 is 15 residues long. CDR1 and CDR2 from the germline V gene are SNHLY and FYNNEI. The germline V and J ends were trimmed by 8 bases and 4 bases, with 15 bases remaining between them. CDR3 in DNA: TGTGCCAGCTCCACAGGTTCTGGAGGGGCCAACGTCCTGACTTTC. It specifies CASSTGSGGANVLTF. The full variable domain, in which reference TRBV2 and TRBJ2-6 provide the parts outside the CDR3, is EPEVTQTPSHQVTQMGQEVILRCVPISNHLYFYWYRQILGQKVEFLVSFYNNEISEKSEIFDDQFSVERPDGSNFTLKIRSTKLEDSAMYFCASSTGSGGANVLTFGAGSRLTVL.